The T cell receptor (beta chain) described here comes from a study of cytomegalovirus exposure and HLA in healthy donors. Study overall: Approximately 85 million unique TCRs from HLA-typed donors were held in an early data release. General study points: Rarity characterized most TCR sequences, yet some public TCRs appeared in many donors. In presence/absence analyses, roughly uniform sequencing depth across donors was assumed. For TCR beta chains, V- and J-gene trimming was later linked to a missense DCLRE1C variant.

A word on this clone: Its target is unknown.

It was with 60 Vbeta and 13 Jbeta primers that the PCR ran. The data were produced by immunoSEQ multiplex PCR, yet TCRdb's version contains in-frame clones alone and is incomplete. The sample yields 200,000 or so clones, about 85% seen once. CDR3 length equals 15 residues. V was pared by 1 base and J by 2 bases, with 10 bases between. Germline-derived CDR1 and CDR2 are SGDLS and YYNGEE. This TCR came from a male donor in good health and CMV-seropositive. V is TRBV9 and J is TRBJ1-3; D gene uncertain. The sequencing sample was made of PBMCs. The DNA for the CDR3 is TGTGCCAGCAGCGTACTAGCGGCAGCTGGAAACACCATATATTTT. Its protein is CASSVLAAAGNTIYF.